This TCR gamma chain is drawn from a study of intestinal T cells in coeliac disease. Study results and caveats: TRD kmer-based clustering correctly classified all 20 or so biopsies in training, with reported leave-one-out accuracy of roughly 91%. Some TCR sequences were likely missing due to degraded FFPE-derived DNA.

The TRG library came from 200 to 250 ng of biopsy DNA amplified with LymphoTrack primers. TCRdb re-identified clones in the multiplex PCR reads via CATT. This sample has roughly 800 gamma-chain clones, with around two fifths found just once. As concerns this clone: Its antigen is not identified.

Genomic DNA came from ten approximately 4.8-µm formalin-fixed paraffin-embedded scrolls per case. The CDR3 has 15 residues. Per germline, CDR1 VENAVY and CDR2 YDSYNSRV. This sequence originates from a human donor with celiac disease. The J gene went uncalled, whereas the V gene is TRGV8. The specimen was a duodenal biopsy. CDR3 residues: CATWDREGEIGSKTF. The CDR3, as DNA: TGTGCCACCTGGGATAGGGAGGGGGAGATTGGATCGAAGACGTTT.